The T cell receptor (beta chain) described here comes from a study of post-analysis software for immune sequencing data. TCR beta cDNA libraries included unique molecular identifiers. Around 500,000 cDNA molecules came from about 1 to 10 million T cells. TCRdb re-called the PCR reads through MiXCR, storing one row per CDR3 protein. The sample yields about 770,000 distinct CDR3 sequences, approximately 44% seen once. V lost 0 bases to trimming and J lost 7 bases; unmatched junction nucleotides: 9. CDR3 length: 19 amino acids. In germline, CDR1 is SGHDN, CDR2 FVKESK. A note on this clonotype: The antigen is not known.

Study outcomes and limitations: About five TRBV segments appeared more often in patients than in controls, and TRBV5-6, TRBV5-1 and TRBV20-1 were among these.

The receptor comes from a girl aged 10 to 17 with multiple sclerosis. The V gene is TRBV14, the J gene TRBJ2-4, with 16 bases identical to TRBD2. Sequenced material: blood. The DNA of the CDR3 is TGTGCCAGCAGCCAAGACGGGACTAGCGGGAGGGCTACGCGGAACATTCAGTACTTC. Translated, it gives CASSQDGTSGRATRNIQYF.